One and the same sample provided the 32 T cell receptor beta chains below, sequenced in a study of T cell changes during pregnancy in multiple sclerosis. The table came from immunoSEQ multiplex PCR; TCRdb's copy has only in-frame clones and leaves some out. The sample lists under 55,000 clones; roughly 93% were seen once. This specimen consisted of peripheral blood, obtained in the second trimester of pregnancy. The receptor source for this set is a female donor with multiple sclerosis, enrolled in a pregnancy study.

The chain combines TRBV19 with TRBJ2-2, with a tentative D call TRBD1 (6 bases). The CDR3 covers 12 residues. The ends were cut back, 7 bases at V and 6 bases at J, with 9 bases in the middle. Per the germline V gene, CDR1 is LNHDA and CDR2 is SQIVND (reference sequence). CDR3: CASKTGSGELFF. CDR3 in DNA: TGTGCCAGTAAAACAGGGTCCGGGGAGCTGTTTTTT. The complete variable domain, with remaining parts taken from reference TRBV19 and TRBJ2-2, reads DGGITQSPKYLFRKEGQNVTLSCEQNLNHDAMYWYRQDPGQGLRLIYYSQIVNDFQKGDIAEGYSVSREKKESFPLTVTSAQKNPTAFYLCASKTGSGELFFGEGSRLTVL.

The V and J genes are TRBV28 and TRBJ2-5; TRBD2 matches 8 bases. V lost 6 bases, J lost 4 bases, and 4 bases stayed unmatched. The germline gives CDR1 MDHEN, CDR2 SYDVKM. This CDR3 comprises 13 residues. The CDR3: CASSRGGAETQYF. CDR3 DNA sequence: TGTGCCAGCAGCCGGGGGGGGGCAGAGACCCAGTACTTC.

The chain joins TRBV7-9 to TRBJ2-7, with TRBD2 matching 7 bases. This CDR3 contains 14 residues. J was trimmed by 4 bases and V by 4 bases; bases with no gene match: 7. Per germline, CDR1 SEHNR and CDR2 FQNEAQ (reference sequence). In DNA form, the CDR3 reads TGTGCCAGCAGCTCTCCGGGACTAAAATACGAGCAGTACTTC. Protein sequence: CASSSPGLKYEQYF. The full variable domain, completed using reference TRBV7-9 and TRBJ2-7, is DTGVSQNPRHKITKRGQNVTFRCDPISEHNRLYWYRQTLGQGPEFLTYFQNEAQLEKSRLLSDRFSAERPKGSFSTLEIQRTEQGDSAMYLCASSSPGLKYEQYFGPGTRLTVT.

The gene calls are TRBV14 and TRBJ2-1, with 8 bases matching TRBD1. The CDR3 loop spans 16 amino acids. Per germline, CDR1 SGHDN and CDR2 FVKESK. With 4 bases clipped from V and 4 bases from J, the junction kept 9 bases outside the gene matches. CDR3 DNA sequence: TGTGCCAGCAGCCCTTCGACAGGGGTGGCATACAATGAGCAGTTCTTC. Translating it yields CASSPSTGVAYNEQFF.

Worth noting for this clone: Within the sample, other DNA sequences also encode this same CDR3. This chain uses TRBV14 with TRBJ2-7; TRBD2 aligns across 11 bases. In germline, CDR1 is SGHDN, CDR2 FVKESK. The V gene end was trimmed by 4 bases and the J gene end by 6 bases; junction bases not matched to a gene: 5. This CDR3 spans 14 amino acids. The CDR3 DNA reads TGTGCCAGCAGCCCTACTAGCGGGAGACCCGAGCAGTACTTC. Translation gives CASSPTSGRPEQYF.

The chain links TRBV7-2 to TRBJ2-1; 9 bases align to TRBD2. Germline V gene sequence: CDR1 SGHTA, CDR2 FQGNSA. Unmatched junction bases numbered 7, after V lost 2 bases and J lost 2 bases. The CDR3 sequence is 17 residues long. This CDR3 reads CASSLTSGQLPYNEQFF. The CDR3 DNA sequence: TGTGCCAGCAGCTTAACTAGCGGGCAGCTGCCCTACAATGAGCAGTTCTTC.

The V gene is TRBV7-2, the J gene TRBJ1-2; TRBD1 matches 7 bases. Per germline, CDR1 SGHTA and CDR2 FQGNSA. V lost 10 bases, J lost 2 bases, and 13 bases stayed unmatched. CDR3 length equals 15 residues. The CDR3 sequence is CATKKPTGLNYGYTF. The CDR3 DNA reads TGTGCCACCAAGAAACCGACAGGGTTGAACTATGGCTACACCTTC.

As DNA, the CDR3 is TGTGCCAGCAGAGAACCCATAGCGGGAGATACACACAATGAGCAGTTCTTC. It yields the protein CASREPIAGDTHNEQFF. V and J are TRBV6-1 and TRBJ2-1; 9 bases match TRBD2. This CDR3 contains 17 residues. Losses at the gene ends were 6 bases for V and 5 bases for J; bases not matched to a gene: 14. In germline, CDR1 is MNHNS, CDR2 SASEGT.

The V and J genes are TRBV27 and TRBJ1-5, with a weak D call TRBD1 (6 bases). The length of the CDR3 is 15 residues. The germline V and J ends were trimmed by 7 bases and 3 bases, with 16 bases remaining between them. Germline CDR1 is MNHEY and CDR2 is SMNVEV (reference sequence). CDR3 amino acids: CASKVGQGPNQPQHF. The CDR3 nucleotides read TGTGCCAGCAAGGTGGGTCAGGGGCCCAATCAGCCCCAGCATTTT.

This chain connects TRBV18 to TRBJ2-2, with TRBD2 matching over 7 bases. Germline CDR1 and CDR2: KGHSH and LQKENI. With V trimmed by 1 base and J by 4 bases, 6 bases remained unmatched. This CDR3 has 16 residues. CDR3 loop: CASSPQRDRGTGELFF. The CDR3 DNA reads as TGTGCCAGCTCACCACAGCGGGACCGGGGCACCGGGGAGCTGTTTTTT. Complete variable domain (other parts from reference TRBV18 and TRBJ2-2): NAGVMQNPRHLVRRRGQEARLRCSPMKGHSHVYWYRQLPEEGLKFMVYLQKENIIDESGMPKERFSAEFPKEGPSILRIQQVVRGDSAAYFCASSPQRDRGTGELFFGEGSRLTVL.

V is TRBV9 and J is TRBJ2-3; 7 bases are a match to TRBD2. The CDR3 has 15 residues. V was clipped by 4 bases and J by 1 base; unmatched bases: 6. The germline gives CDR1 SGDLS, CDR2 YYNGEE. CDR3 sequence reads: CASSIGLVGTDTQYF. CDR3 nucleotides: TGTGCCAGCAGCATCGGACTAGTCGGCACAGATACGCAGTATTTT.

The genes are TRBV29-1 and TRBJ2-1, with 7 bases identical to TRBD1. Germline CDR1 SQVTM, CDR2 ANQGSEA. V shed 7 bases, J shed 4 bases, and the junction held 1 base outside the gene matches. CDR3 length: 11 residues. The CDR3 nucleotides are TGCAGCGGGGACAGTTACAATGAGCAGTTCTTC. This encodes CSGDSYNEQFF.

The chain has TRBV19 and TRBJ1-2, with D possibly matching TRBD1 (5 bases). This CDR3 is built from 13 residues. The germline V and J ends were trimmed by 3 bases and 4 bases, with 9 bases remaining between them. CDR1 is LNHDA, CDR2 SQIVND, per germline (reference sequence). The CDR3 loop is CASSMRGGYGYTF. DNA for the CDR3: TGTGCCAGTAGTATGCGGGGCGGCTATGGCTACACCTTC.

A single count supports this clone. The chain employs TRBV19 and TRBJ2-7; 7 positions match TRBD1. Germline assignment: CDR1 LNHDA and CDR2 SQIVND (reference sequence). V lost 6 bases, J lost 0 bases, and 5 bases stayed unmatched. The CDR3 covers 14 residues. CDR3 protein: CASRRTGSSYEQYF. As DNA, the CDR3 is TGTGCCAGTAGGAGGACAGGCAGCTCCTACGAGCAGTACTTC.

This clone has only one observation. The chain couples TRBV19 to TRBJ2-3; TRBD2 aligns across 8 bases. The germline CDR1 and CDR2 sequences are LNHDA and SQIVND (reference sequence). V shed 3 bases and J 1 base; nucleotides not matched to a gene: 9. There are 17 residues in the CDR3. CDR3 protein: CASSIRGLAGRTDTQYF. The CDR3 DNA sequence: TGTGCCAGTAGTATCAGAGGGCTAGCGGGCCGCACAGATACGCAGTATTTT.

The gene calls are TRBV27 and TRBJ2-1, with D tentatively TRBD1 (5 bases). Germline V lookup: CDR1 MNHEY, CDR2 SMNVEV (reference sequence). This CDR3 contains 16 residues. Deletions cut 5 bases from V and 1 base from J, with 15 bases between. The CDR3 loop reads CASSPIGKGSYNEQFF. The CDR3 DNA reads TGTGCCAGCAGTCCAATCGGTAAGGGGTCCTACAATGAGCAGTTCTTC.

CDR3 sequence: CASSLGTGLDQPQHF. DNA of the CDR3: TGTGCCAGCAGCTTAGGGACAGGGTTAGATCAGCCCCAGCATTTT. The rearrangement joins TRBV11-2 to TRBJ1-5; 8 nucleotides line up with TRBD1. The CDR3 covers 15 residues. The germline V gene has CDR1 SGHAT and CDR2 FQNNGV. Losses at the gene ends were 1 base for V and 5 bases for J; bases not matched to a gene: 4.

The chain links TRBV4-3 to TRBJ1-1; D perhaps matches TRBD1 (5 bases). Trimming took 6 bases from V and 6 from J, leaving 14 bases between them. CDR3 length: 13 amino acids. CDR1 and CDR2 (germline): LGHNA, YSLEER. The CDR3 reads CASRPRGGAEAFF. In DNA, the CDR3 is TGCGCCAGCAGACCCCGGGGAGGGGCTGAAGCTTTCTTT.

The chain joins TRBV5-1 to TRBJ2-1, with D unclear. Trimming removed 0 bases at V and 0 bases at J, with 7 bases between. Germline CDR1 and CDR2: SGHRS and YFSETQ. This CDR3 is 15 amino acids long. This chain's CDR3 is CASSLEFSSYNEQFF. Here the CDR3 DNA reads TGCGCCAGCAGCTTGGAGTTTAGCTCCTACAATGAGCAGTTCTTC. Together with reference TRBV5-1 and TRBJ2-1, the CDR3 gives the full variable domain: KAGVTQTPRYLIKTRGQQVTLSCSPISGHRSVSWYQQTPGQGLQFLFEYFSETQRNKGNFPGRFSGRQFSNSRSEMNVSTLELGDSALYLCASSLEFSSYNEQFFGPGTRLTVL.

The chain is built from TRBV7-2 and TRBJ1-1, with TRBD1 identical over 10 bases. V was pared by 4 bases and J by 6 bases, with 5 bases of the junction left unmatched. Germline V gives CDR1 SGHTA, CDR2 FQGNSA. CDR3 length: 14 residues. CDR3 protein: CASSYRQGAAEAFF. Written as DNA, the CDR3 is TGTGCCAGCAGCTATAGACAGGGGGCAGCTGAAGCTTTCTTT.

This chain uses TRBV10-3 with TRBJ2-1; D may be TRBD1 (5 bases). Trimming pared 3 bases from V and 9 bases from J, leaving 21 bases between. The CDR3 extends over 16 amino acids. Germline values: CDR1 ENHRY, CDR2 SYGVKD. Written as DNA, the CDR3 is TGTGCCATCAGTGACCTGACAGAAGTTGGGATCGGTGAGCAGTTCTTC. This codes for CAISDLTEVGIGEQFF.

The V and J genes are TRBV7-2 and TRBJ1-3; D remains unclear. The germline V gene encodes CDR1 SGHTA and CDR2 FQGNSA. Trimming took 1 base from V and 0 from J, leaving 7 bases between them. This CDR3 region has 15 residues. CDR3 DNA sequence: TGTGCCAGCAGCTTAGGGTCCTACTCTGGAAACACCATATATTTT. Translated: CASSLGSYSGNTIYF.

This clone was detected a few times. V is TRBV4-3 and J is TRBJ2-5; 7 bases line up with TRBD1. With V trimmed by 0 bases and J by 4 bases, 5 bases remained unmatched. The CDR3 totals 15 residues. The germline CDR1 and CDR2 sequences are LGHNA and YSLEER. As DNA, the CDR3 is TGCGCCAGCAGCCAAGATGGGACAGACCGAGAGACCCAGTACTTC. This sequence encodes CASSQDGTDRETQYF.

DNA for the CDR3: TGTGCCAGCAGTTTCAGGGCGGGAGGGTCCTACGAGCAGTACTTC. Translating gives CASSFRAGGSYEQYF. The chain combines TRBV28 with TRBJ2-7; the match to TRBD2 covers 9 bases. CDR1 and CDR2 from the germline V gene are MDHEN and SYDVKM. V dropped 3 bases and J dropped 1; count of bases not matched to a gene: 4. CDR3 length equals 15 residues.

CDR3 in amino acids: CASSPPSRRRGPQETQYF. CDR3 sequence (DNA): TGTGCCAGCAGTCCCCCTTCCCGGCGGAGGGGGCCCCAAGAGACCCAGTACTTC. The gene calls are TRBV27 and TRBJ2-5; perhaps TRBD1 as D (7 bases). V was cut by 5 bases and J by 1 base, with 23 bases left in between. This CDR3 region has 18 residues. Germline CDR1 is MNHEY and CDR2 is SMNVEV (reference sequence).

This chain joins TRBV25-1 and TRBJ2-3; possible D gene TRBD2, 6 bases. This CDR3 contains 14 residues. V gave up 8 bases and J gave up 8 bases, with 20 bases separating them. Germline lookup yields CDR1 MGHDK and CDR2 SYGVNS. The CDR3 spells CASSNGGKVATQYF. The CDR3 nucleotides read TGTGCCAGCTCCAATGGGGGGAAGGTGGCTACGCAGTATTTT.

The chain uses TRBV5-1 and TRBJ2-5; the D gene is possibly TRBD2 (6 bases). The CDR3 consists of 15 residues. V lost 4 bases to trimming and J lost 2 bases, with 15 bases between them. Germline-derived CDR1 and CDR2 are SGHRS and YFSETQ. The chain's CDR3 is CASSRAVSGQETQYF. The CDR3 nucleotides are TGCGCCAGCAGCAGGGCCGTCAGCGGGCAAGAGACCCAGTACTTC.

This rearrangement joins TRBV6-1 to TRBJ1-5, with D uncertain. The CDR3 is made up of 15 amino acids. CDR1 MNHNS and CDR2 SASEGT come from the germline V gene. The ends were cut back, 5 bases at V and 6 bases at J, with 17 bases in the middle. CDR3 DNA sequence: TGTGCCAGCAGTATCTTCGGGGAAGCCGGTCAGCCCCAGCATTTT. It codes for CASSIFGEAGQPQHF.

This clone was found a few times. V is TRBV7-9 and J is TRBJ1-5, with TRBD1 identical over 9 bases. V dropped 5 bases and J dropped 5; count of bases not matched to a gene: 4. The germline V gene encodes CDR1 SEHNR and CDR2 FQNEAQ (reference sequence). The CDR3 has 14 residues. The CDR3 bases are TGTGCCAGCAGCCGGACAGGGGACTATCAGCCCCAGCATTTT. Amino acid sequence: CASSRTGDYQPQHF.

This CDR3 reads CASSPPGADTQYF. The CDR3 DNA is TGTGCCAGCAGTCCGCCGGGAGCTGATACGCAGTATTTT. The rearrangement joins TRBV5-6 to TRBJ2-3, with a possible D match to TRBD2 (6 bases). V was trimmed by 5 bases and J by 6 bases, leaving 13 bases between them. The germline CDR1 and CDR2 sequences are SGHDT and YYEEEE. The CDR3 runs to 13 residues.

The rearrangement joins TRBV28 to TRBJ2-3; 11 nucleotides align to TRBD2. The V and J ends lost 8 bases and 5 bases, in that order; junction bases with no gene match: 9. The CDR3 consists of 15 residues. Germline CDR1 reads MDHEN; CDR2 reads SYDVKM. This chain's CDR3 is CASFGLAGSGDTQYF. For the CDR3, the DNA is TGTGCCAGCTTCGGACTAGCGGGCTCGGGAGATACGCAGTATTTT.

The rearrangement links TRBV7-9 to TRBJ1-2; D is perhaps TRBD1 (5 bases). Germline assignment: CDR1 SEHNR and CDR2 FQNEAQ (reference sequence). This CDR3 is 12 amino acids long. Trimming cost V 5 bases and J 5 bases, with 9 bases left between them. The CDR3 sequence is CASSLGGYGYTF. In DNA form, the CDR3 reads TGTGCCAGCAGCCTGGGGGGGTATGGCTACACCTTC.